One and the same sample provided the 30 T cell receptor beta chains below, sequenced in a study of Graves' ophthalmopathy and Graves' hyperthyroidism. RNA served as the template for amplifying TCR beta CDR3 regions. HTBI primers were employed in first-round RT-PCR, then a second-round multiplex PCR followed. TCRdb fed the multiplex PCR reads into MiXCR, producing one record per CDR3 protein. The sample includes some 1.1 million distinct CDR3 sequences, 35% to 40% seen only once; the top ten take over 8.5%. Sequencing was performed on peripheral blood or thyroid tissue (not recorded which). These receptors originate from an adult man with Graves' hyperthyroidism.

This clonotype was recorded only once. The rearrangement joins TRBV4-3 to TRBJ1-2; D unresolved. Trimming left V 4 bases short and J 5 bases short, with 14 bases between. The CDR3 spans 14 residues. Germline V gene data show CDR1 as LGHNA and CDR2 as YSLEER. The CDR3 DNA sequence: TGCGCCAGCAGCCCCCCCGTACTATATTATGGCTACACCTTC. Amino acids: CASSPPVLYYGYTF.

The genes are TRBV6-5 and TRBJ1-1; TRBD1 matches at 8 bases. Trimming at V came to 6 bases and at J to 7 bases, leaving 7 bases not matched to a gene. The CDR3 totals 13 residues. Looked up from germline, CDR1 is MNHEY and CDR2 is SVGAGI. The CDR3 nucleotides are TGTGCCAGCAGGTCGACAGGGGCGGTTGAAGCTTTCTTT. This gives the protein CASRSTGAVEAFF.

The V gene is TRBV11-2, the J gene TRBJ2-3; D gene unclear. V dropped 1 base and J dropped 4 bases, with 6 bases sitting between them. CDR3 size: 13 residues. Germline values: CDR1 SGHAT, CDR2 FQNNGV. CDR3 nucleotide sequence: TGTGCCAGCAGCTTAGGTGGGTCAGATACGCAGTATTTT. Residues: CASSLGGSDTQYF.

This clonotype occurred a few times. The chain is built from TRBV27 and TRBJ1-1; no firm D call. Germline CDR1 MNHEY, CDR2 SMNVEV (reference sequence). The V end was cut by 1 base, the J end by 4 bases, with 7 bases between. The CDR3 sequence is 13 residues long. CDR3 nucleotides: TGTGCCAGCAGTTTATACCCCAGCACTGAAGCTTTCTTT. It specifies CASSLYPSTEAFF.

Concerning this clonotype itself: A clone one base away is much larger, so this may be a read error. The genes are TRBV29-1 and TRBJ2-5; no firm D call. V lost 3 bases and J lost 2, with 7 bases in between. CDR3 length: 12 residues. CDR1 is SQVTM, CDR2 ANQGSEA, per germline. CDR3 protein: CSVDGRQETQYF. The DNA of the CDR3 is TGCAGCGTTGACGGCAGACAAGAGACCCAGTACTTC.

This clonotype was counted between two and nine times. This rearrangement joins TRBV19 to TRBJ2-7; 12 nucleotides agree with TRBD1. Germline V gene data show CDR1 as LNHDA and CDR2 as SQIVND (reference sequence). Trimming removed 6 bases from V and 5 bases from J; junction bases left unmatched: 5. The CDR3 sequence is 14 residues long. DNA of the CDR3: TGTGCCAGTAGCCTCGGGACAGGGGGCCACGAGCAGTACTTC. As protein: CASSLGTGGHEQYF.

This clonotype was found many times. V gene TRBV3-1 combines with J gene TRBJ1-1; D is uncertain. V dropped 3 bases and J dropped 5 bases, with 10 bases sitting between them. Germline CDR1 LGHDT, CDR2 YNNKEL (reference sequence). The CDR3 has 13 residues. In nucleotides, the CDR3 is TGTGCCAGCAGCCATTCCCCCCAAACTGAAGCTTTCTTT. The encoded protein is CASSHSPQTEAFF.

This clonotype was detected many times. This chain connects TRBV19 to TRBJ2-7, with D uncertain. V lost 8 bases, J lost 2 bases, and 7 bases lay in between. Germline CDR1 is LNHDA and CDR2 is SQIVND (reference sequence). This CDR3 has 11 residues. CDR3 DNA: TGTGCCAGTGCGGATACCTACGAGCAGTACTTC. Translation gives CASADTYEQYF.

The chain uses TRBV25-1 and TRBJ2-5, with TRBD1 matching over 7 bases. CDR1 and CDR2 (germline): MGHDK, SYGVNS. The CDR3 runs 14 residues. Unmatched junction bases numbered 10, after V lost 7 bases and J lost 5 bases. The chain's CDR3 is CASKVQGEWETQYF. CDR3 DNA: TGTGCCAGCAAGGTCCAGGGGGAGTGGGAGACCCAGTACTTC.

With respect to this clonotype: The junction shows a germline mismatch at one end, possibly a read error. This chain joins TRBV10-2 and TRBJ2-7, with TRBD1 matching 9 bases. In germline, CDR1 is WSHSY, CDR2 SAAADI. This CDR3 has 19 amino acids. The CDR3 reads CASSYSRSIGTGLSYEQYF. The DNA of the CDR3 is TGTGCCAGTAGTTACTCGAGATCCATCGGGACAGGGCTCTCCTACGAGCAGTACTTC.

The CDR3: CASSPGLASRGSGEPQYF. The CDR3 DNA sequence: TGTGCCAGCAGCCCTGGACTAGCGTCGAGGGGTTCCGGGGAGCCCCAGTACTTC. This rearrangement joins TRBV7-8 to TRBJ2-5, with 9 bases lining up with TRBD2. Germline V gene data show CDR1 as SGHVS and CDR2 as FQNEAQ. The CDR3 is made up of 18 amino acids. After removal of 5 bases from V and 9 bases from J, the junction contained 22 bases not matched to a gene.

There are many counts of this clonotype. The chain recombines TRBV2 with TRBJ1-5, with 8 bases matching TRBD1. J gave up 6 bases and V 11 bases, and 9 bases lay outside the gene matches. The CDR3 contains 13 residues. Germline CDR1 is SNHLY and CDR2 is FYNNEI. The DNA for the CDR3 is TGTGCCGGCCAGACAGGGGTTAGTCAGCCCCAGCATTTT. Translated, it gives CAGQTGVSQPQHF.

This clonotype was counted at least ten times. The CDR3 loop reads CASSHSGGLEETQYF. The CDR3, as DNA: TGTGCCAGCAGTCACTCGGGGGGACTTGAAGAGACCCAGTACTTC. The chain joins TRBV12-3 or TRBV12-4 to TRBJ2-5; 7 bases align to TRBD2. This CDR3 is built from 15 residues. V gave up 5 bases and J gave up 3 bases; unmatched junction bases: 9.

This clonotype was seen a handful of times. The chain carries TRBV7-2 and TRBJ1-3, with D possibly TRBD1 on 6 matching bases. The CDR3 is made up of 15 amino acids. Germline CDR1 is SGHTA and CDR2 is FQGNSA. V lost 4 bases and J 2 bases, leaving 12 bases between the germline ends. The DNA for the CDR3 is TGTGCCAGCAGCTCCTTGGGGGGCGCTGGAAACACCATATATTTT. Translation: CASSSLGGAGNTIYF.

This clonotype appeared a few times. The V and J genes are TRBV7-2 and TRBJ1-2; D is undetermined. Germline V gene data show CDR1 as SGHTA and CDR2 as FQGNSA. The CDR3 loop spans 15 amino acids. V was clipped by 1 base and J by 8 bases, with 17 bases between them. The CDR3 bases are TGTGCCAGCAGCTTAGAAGGGATATCAGTGGGCGGCTACACCTTC. Its translation: CASSLEGISVGGYTF.

There are many counts of this clonotype. The gene calls are TRBV7-8 and TRBJ2-7; 12 nucleotides match TRBD2. Trimming cost V 1 base and J 5 bases; bases outside gene matches: 12. CDR1 is SGHVS, CDR2 FQNEAQ, per germline. The CDR3 runs 18 residues. CDR3: CASSLGARRLAGVDEQYF. For the CDR3, the DNA is TGTGCCAGCAGCTTAGGGGCAAGAAGACTAGCGGGAGTTGACGAGCAGTACTTC.

Concerning this clonotype: This may be a read error, as it is one base from a much larger clone. The V and J genes are TRBV29-1 and TRBJ2-2; 12 nucleotides agree with TRBD2. V shed 6 bases and J 4 bases; nucleotides not matched to a gene: 12. The CDR3 is 17 amino acids. The germline V gene encodes CDR1 SQVTM and CDR2 ANQGSEA. The CDR3 DNA reads as TGCAGCGTCGGAGGGTCTAGCGGGGGGGCGAGCACCGGGGAGCTGTTTTTT. This gives the protein CSVGGSSGGASTGELFF.

This clonotype was counted at least ten times. This chain connects TRBV20-1 to TRBJ1-5, with D maybe TRBD1 (5 bases). CDR3 length: 14 residues. V was cut by 0 bases and J by 2 bases, with 8 bases left in between. From germline, CDR1 is DFQATT and CDR2 SNEGSKA (reference sequence). The CDR3 loop is CSARERGGNQPQHF. The DNA for the CDR3 is TGCAGTGCTAGAGAGCGGGGGGGCAATCAGCCCCAGCATTTT.

This clonotype was counted between two and nine times. The junction and the germline gene differ at one end; a read error may be behind it. The chain joins TRBV10-3 to TRBJ2-7; D gene uncertain. Per the germline V gene, CDR1 is ENHRY and CDR2 is SYGVKD. This CDR3 contains 14 residues. DNA for the CDR3: TGTGCCAGCAGTTTTCATCCAGCAAACTACGAGCAGTACTTC. This sequence encodes CASSFHPANYEQYF.

CDR3 DNA: TGTGCCAGCAAGTCCGAAGGGGGCGAGAATAGCTATGGCTACACCTTC. It translates to CASKSEGGENSYGYTF. The chain combines TRBV7-9 with TRBJ1-2, with 7 bases fitting TRBD1. Trimming removed 7 bases from V and 4 bases from J; junction bases left unmatched: 15. The CDR3 loop spans 16 amino acids. Germline CDR1 reads SEHNR; CDR2 reads FQNEAQ (reference sequence).

V usage is TRBV7-8 and J usage is TRBJ1-6; 9 nucleotides agree with TRBD1. Germline CDR1 reads SGHVS; CDR2 reads FQNEAQ. Unmatched junction bases numbered 9, after V lost 8 bases and J lost 7 bases. The CDR3 has 15 residues. The CDR3 DNA reads as TGTGCCAGCTCACGGACAGGGGTCGACAATTCACCCCTCCACTTT. Encoded protein: CASSRTGVDNSPLHF.

The CDR3 reads CASSEEGSVEAFF. Written as DNA, the CDR3 is TGTGCCAGCAGTGAAGAGGGTTCGGTTGAAGCTTTCTTT. V and J are TRBV2 and TRBJ1-1, with no clear D. This CDR3 has 13 amino acids. The V end lost 1 base, the J end lost 7 bases, and 10 bases lay between the germline ends. Germline V CDR1 and CDR2: SNHLY, FYNNEI.

This clonotype was detected many times. The chain is built from TRBV25-1 and TRBJ2-3; unclear D gene. With 2 bases removed from V and 0 bases from J, the gap between germline ends came to 9 bases. The CDR3 runs 15 residues. The germline gives CDR1 MGHDK, CDR2 SYGVNS. CDR3 sequence reads: CASSEPVRSTDTQYF. The DNA for the CDR3 is TGTGCCAGCAGTGAACCGGTCAGAAGCACAGATACGCAGTATTTT. The full variable domain, in which reference TRBV25-1 and TRBJ2-3 provide the parts outside the CDR3, is EADIYQTPRYLVIGTGKKITLECSQTMGHDKMYWYQQDPGMELHLIHYSYGVNSTEKGDLSSESTVSRIRTEHFPLTLESARPSHTSQYLCASSEPVRSTDTQYFGPGTRLTVL.

In the case of this clonotype: No conserved phenylalanine or tryptophan is present at the end of the CDR3, so a read error is the likely explanation. It is unclear where the CDR3 begins or ends on the DNA, so no DNA is shown, and the CDR3 is as TCRdb lists it. The chain recombines TRBV7-2 with TRBJ1-6. Germline CDR1 and CDR2: SGHTA and FQGNSA. With termini counted, the CDR3 has 12 amino acids. The CDR3 here is CASSLDPAASSS.

Of note for this clonotype: With a much larger clone just one base away, this may be a read error. This chain joins TRBV20-1 and TRBJ1-2; 7 bases agree with TRBD1. The germline V gene encodes CDR1 DFQATT and CDR2 SNEGSKA (reference sequence). Trimming at V came to 2 bases and at J to 7 bases, leaving 4 bases not matched to a gene. CDR3 length equals 12 residues. CDR3: CSARRGQAGYTF. CDR3 sequence (DNA): TGCAGTGCTAGAAGGGGGCAGGCTGGCTACACCTTC.

Comment on this clonotype: It is likely a read error, because the conserved phenylalanine at the end of the CDR3 is missing. The DNA is omitted, as the CDR3 cannot be located on it reliably, and the CDR3 follows TCRdb's listing. This chain uses TRBV7-9 with TRBJ2-6. The CDR3 is 8 amino acids long, termini counted. The germline V gene encodes CDR1 SEHNR and CDR2 FQNEAQ (reference sequence). CDR3 loop: CASSLLTV.

The sample holds a few counts of this clonotype. J is TRBJ1-2 and V is TRBV30; D possibly corresponds to TRBD1 (6 bases). The CDR3 runs 12 residues. V lost 3 bases and J lost 3, with 8 bases in between. CDR1 is GTSNPN and CDR2 is SVGIG in the germline V gene (reference sequence). CDR3 in DNA: TGTGCCTGGAGGGGGGGGCACTATGGCTACACCTTC. Translation gives CAWRGGHYGYTF.

This clonotype was detected ten times or more. The V call is TRBV7-9, the J call TRBJ2-5; D uncertain. This CDR3 spans 15 amino acids. CDR1 and CDR2 from the germline V gene are SEHNR and FQNEAQ (reference sequence). V dropped 5 bases and J dropped 0 bases, with 13 bases sitting between them. CDR3 region: CASSTALVDQETQYF. As DNA, the CDR3 is TGTGCCAGCAGCACCGCCCTTGTCGACCAAGAGACCCAGTACTTC.

The chain links TRBV29-1 to TRBJ1-1; tentatively, D is TRBD1 (5 bases). Deletions cut 6 bases from V and 1 base from J, with 12 bases between. CDR1 SQVTM and CDR2 ANQGSEA come from the germline V gene. The CDR3 is 13 residues long. The CDR3 DNA reads TGCAGCGTACTCCGGGGGGGGAACACTGAAGCTTTCTTT. The encoded protein is CSVLRGGNTEAFF.

Comment on this clonotype: Since a much larger clone is just one base distant, this may be a read error. The rearrangement links TRBV29-1 to TRBJ2-2; a weak D match, TRBD2 (5 bases). The CDR3 is 14 residues long. Germline assignment: CDR1 SQVTM and CDR2 ANQGSEA. CDR3 DNA: TGCAGCGTCAAGACGGGCCCCGACACCGGGGAGCTGGTTTTT. Amino acid sequence: CSVKTGPDTGELVF.